The rows below give T cell receptor beta chains drawn from one sample of a study of blood T cells in healthy people across ages. TCRdb fed the 5' RACE reads into MiXCR, producing one record per CDR3 protein. This table holds about 800,000 distinct CDR3 sequences, around 25% found once. The same sample was also used in a study of T cells of mothers and their children.

Sequenced sample: blood. These receptors originate from a boy between 10 and 17 years old in good health. CDR3s include the opening cysteine and the closing phenylalanine or tryptophan. Each record gives: V gene, CDR3 length, J gene, clone size, D gene, CDR3 DNA, CDR3 protein. A D gene is named only where the DNA matches it firmly. Size is stated for part of the rows, as once, few or many counts, or as a class when the clone is expanded.

>TRBV6-6|13|TRBJ1-2|.|TRBD1
TGTACCAGCACCGCAGGGGGGGCCGGTGGCTACACCTTC
CTSTAGGAGGYTF
>TRBV7-2|14|TRBJ1-4|.|TRBD1
TGTGCCAGCAGCTGGACAGGGCTCAATGAAAAACTGTTTTTT
CASSWTGLNEKLFF
>TRBV18|14|TRBJ2-5|few|.
TGTGCCAGCTCACCGACAGCTGGGGGGGAGACCCAGTACTTC
CASSPTAGGETQYF
>TRBV7-2|13|TRBJ2-7|.|.
TGTGCCAGCAGCCTCTTATCAGGGCGCGAGCAGTACTTC
CASSLLSGREQYF
>TRBV4-3|16|TRBJ2-3|.|TRBD1
TGCGCCAGCAGCCAAGTTTGGGACAGGGGTACAGATACGCAGTATTTT
CASSQVWDRGTDTQYF
>TRBV25-1|15|TRBJ2-3|once|.
TGTGCCAGCAGTGAATTCTGGCAGGCCCACGGGACGCAGTATTTT
CASSEFWQAHGTQYF
>TRBV27|17|TRBJ2-3|few|TRBD2
TGTGCCAGCAAACCCGGGCCGGGGGGTTTTAGCACAGATACGCAGTATTTT
CASKPGPGGFSTDTQYF
>TRBV19|13|TRBJ2-5|.|.
TGTGCCAGTAGCAAAATGACCCGGGAGACCCAGTACTTC
CASSKMTRETQYF
>TRBV7-9|17|TRBJ2-5|few|TRBD1
TGTGCCAGCAGCTTGGGACAGGGGTCCCCGTTCCAAGAGACCCAGTACTTC
CASSLGQGSPFQETQYF
>TRBV13|16|TRBJ2-7|.|TRBD2
TGTGCCAGCAGACTAGCGGCGTTAAGGGGGGACTACGAGCAGTACTTC
CASRLAALRGDYEQYF
>TRBV12-3/TRBV12-4|13|TRBJ2-1|.|.
TGTGCCAGCAGTCCGGGGGAGCCCAATGAGCAGTTCTTC
CASSPGEPNEQFF
>TRBV28|14|TRBJ2-3|.|TRBD1
TGTGCCAGCCGTGGACAGGTCAGGACAGATACGCAGTATTTT
CASRGQVRTDTQYF
>TRBV20-1|14|TRBJ2-7|many|.
TGCAGTGCCATGGGTGGATACAGCTCCTACGAGCAGTACTTC
CSAMGGYSSYEQYF
>TRBV12-3/TRBV12-4|14|TRBJ2-7|.|TRBD2
TGTGCCAGCAGGGCGCGGCTAGCGGGAGACGAGCAGTACTTC
CASRARLAGDEQYF
>TRBV6-2/TRBV6-3|14|TRBJ2-7|few|.
TGTGCCAGCAGTTTTAACTCCCCTTCCTACGAGCAGTACTTC
CASSFNSPSYEQYF
>TRBV6-5|13|TRBJ2-5|few|.
TGTGCCAGCAGTTCCCCCGTAGAAGGGGCCCAGTACTTC
CASSSPVEGAQYF
>TRBV13|14|TRBJ1-6|.|TRBD1
TGTGCCAGCAGCGCACAGGGGTTCAATTCACCCCTCCACTTT
CASSAQGFNSPLHF
>TRBV6-1|12|TRBJ2-7|.|.
TGTGCCACAGAGGGACTCTCCTACGAGCAGTACTTC
CATEGLSYEQYF
>TRBV28|13|TRBJ2-7|.|.
TGTGCCAGCACCCTGGGACACTCCTACGAGCAGTACTTC
CASTLGHSYEQYF
>TRBV20-1|13|TRBJ2-5|.|TRBD1
TGCGGTGCCAACGGACAGGGTGGAGAGACACAGTACTTC
CGANGQGGETQYF
>TRBV7-8|15|TRBJ2-7|.|TRBD1
TGTGCCGGCAGCCCACCGGGACAGCTATTCTACGAGCAGTACTTC
CAGSPPGQLFYEQYF
>TRBV6-2/TRBV6-3|14|TRBJ1-3|few|.
TGTGCCAGCGGAATTAAGAGCTCTGGAAACACCATATATTTT
CASGIKSSGNTIYF
>TRBV5-1|13|TRBJ1-2|few|.
TGCGCCAGCAGCGACCCGAATAACTATGGCTACACCTTC
CASSDPNNYGYTF
>TRBV28|15|TRBJ2-1|few|.
TGTGCCAGCAGTCCCTACGCGGGGGCGGGGAATGAGCAGTTCTTC
CASSPYAGAGNEQFF
>TRBV4-3|15|TRBJ1-6|few|.
TGCGCCAGCAGCCAAGGGCGGGGGCATAATTCACCCCTCCACTTT
CASSQGRGHNSPLHF
>TRBV4-1|14|TRBJ2-4|few|.
TGCGCCAGCAGCCAACCAGGAGCCAAAAACATTCAGTACTTC
CASSQPGAKNIQYF
>TRBV20-1|14|TRBJ2-3|few|.
TGCAGTGCTCCCCGGACAGCGACCACAGATACGCAGTATTTT
CSAPRTATTDTQYF
>TRBV12-3/TRBV12-4|13|TRBJ2-1|.|TRBD1
TGTGCCAGCAGATTAACAGGGGGCAATGAGCAGTTCTTC
CASRLTGGNEQFF
>TRBV4-3|14|TRBJ2-1|.|TRBD1
TGCGCCAGCAGCCGGGACAGGGTTACGGATGAGCAGTTCTTC
CASSRDRVTDEQFF
>TRBV20-1|15|TRBJ2-1|.|.
TGCAGTGCTAGAGACCTAATGGGGTCCTACAATGAGCAGTTCTTC
CSARDLMGSYNEQFF
>TRBV6-6|12|TRBJ1-5|.|.
TGTGCCAGCAGTTATATGGATCAGCCCCAGCATTTT
CASSYMDQPQHF
>TRBV12-3/TRBV12-4|16|TRBJ2-2|.|.
TGTGCCAGCAGTTTAGCGCTCGGACCCAAACCCGGGGAGCTGTTTTTT
CASSLALGPKPGELFF
>TRBV5-1|14|TRBJ1-1|.|TRBD1
TGCGCCAGCAGCCCAGGGGGCTATCGGGCTGAAGCTTTCTTT
CASSPGGYRAEAFF
>TRBV18|15|TRBJ2-7|few|.
TGTGCCAGCTCACTAGGCTTGGGGGTCTCCTACGAGCAGTACTTC
CASSLGLGVSYEQYF
>TRBV6-5|15|TRBJ2-3|few|.
TGTGCCAGCAGTTACAGGTCAACTAGCACAGATACGCAGTATTTT
CASSYRSTSTDTQYF
>TRBV20-1|13|TRBJ2-7|.|TRBD1
TGCAGTGCGTTTCCGGGACAGGGCTACGAGCAGTACTTC
CSAFPGQGYEQYF
>TRBV7-2|15|TRBJ1-4|many|.
TGTGCCAGCAGCTTAGAGAGAGGGATTGGTGAAAAACTGTTTTTT
CASSLERGIGEKLFF
>TRBV27|13|TRBJ2-7|.|.
TGTGCCAGCAGACGGCAGGGCCCCTACGAGCAGTACTTC
CASRRQGPYEQYF
>TRBV6-5|13|TRBJ2-7|.|.
TGTGCCAGCCGGGACTGGCCAGCCTACGAGCAGTACTTC
CASRDWPAYEQYF
>TRBV20-1|15|TRBJ2-5|few|.
TGCAGTGCCTATCCCCCGGGACTGGTACAAGAGACCCAGTACTTC
CSAYPPGLVQETQYF
>TRBV7-6|14|TRBJ2-5|.|.
TGTGCCAGCAGCTTCCCGGACACTGAAGAGACCCAGTACTTC
CASSFPDTEETQYF
>TRBV10-3|13|TRBJ2-1|.|.
TGTGCCATCAGTGATGGGGACGGGAGTGAGCAGTTCTTC
CAISDGDGSEQFF
>TRBV12-3/TRBV12-4|13|TRBJ1-2|few|.
TGTGCCAGCAGAAGGGACATCCTCTATGGCTACACCTTC
CASRRDILYGYTF
>TRBV20-1|14|TRBJ1-1|.|.
TGCAGTGCTAGGCGACAGGTCATGAACACTGAAGCTTTCTTT
CSARRQVMNTEAFF
>TRBV20-1|16|TRBJ2-7|.|TRBD1
TGCAGTGCTAGAGCCCCTCCCAACAGGGGAACCTACGAGCAGTACTTC
CSARAPPNRGTYEQYF